This T cell receptor (beta chain) was sequenced for a study of OX40 agonist ivuxolimab in advanced cancers. Study background: Hepatocellular carcinoma, melanoma, renal cell or head and neck cancer occurred in dose-escalation patients.

Data came from immunoSEQ multiplex PCR; TCRdb stores just in-frame clones and leaves some out. The sample has 8,500 to 13,000 clones, roughly 74% seen once. The origin of this receptor is an adult with an advanced solid tumor such as melanoma, head and neck, liver or kidney cancer. Source: CD4+ or CD8+ T cells sorted from blood, taken in a trial of the OX40 agonist ivuxolimab.

The CDR3 loop is CATSRGGTDTQYF. The CDR3 nucleotides are TGTGCCACCTCGAGGGGGGGCACAGATACGCAGTATTTT. The rearrangement uses TRBV14 and TRBJ2-3; tentatively, D is TRBD1 or TRBD2 (6 bases each). This CDR3 has 13 residues. The V gene lost 10 bases and the J gene lost 1 base, with 12 bases spanning the gap. Germline assignment: CDR1 SGHDN and CDR2 FVKESK. The entire variable domain, with the rest obtained from reference TRBV14 and TRBJ2-3, is as follows: EAGVTQFPSHSVIEKGQTVTLRCDPISGHDNLYWYRRVMGKEIKFLLHFVKESKQDESGMPNNRFLAERTGGTYSTLKVQPAELEDSGVYFCATSRGGTDTQYFGPGTRLTVL.